Reported below is one TCR beta chain. Its cognate antigen is unknown. Repertoires were generated with immunoSEQ multiplex PCR, while TCRdb's copy carries only in-frame clones and drops some. The sample includes more than 2 million clones, approximately 94% of them seen just once. The data originate from a study of shared clonotypes between healthy human individuals. Germline loops: CDR1 MGHRA, CDR2 YSYEKL. This CDR3 region has 14 residues. V lost 4 bases to trimming and J lost 2 bases; unmatched junction nucleotides: 2. Study outcomes and limitations: Expectations were that clonotype sharing among donors would be affected by sequencing depth.

This TCR derives from a man younger than 30 in good health. This chain connects TRBV4-1 to TRBJ1-2, with 9 bases fitting TRBD1. The sample taken for sequencing was naive CD4+ T cells sorted from blood. The sample's subset: CD45RA+ positively selected. The CDR3 bases are TGCGCCAGCAGCCGACAGGGGGGGAACTATGGCTACACCTTC. Translated: CASSRQGGNYGYTF.